These T cell receptor beta chains were read from a single sample in a study of cytomegalovirus exposure and HLA in healthy donors. TCRdb's table, derived via immunoSEQ multiplex PCR, lists solely in-frame clones and lacks some. The sample lists about 110,000 clones; roughly 88% were seen once. The sequenced sample consisted of PBMCs. These receptors came from a woman under 30 in good health and CMV-seronegative. CDR3s include the opening cysteine and the closing phenylalanine or tryptophan. Expanded clones get a size class; other rows say once, few or many, or leave the size out.

>.|TRBJ1-1|TRBV14
CASSQDKGRVYTEAFF
>.|TRBJ2-5|TRBV27
CASRGLAGTRETQYF
>.|TRBJ2-5|TRBV6-5
CASSWAGRETQYF
>.|TRBJ2-7|TRBV2
CASMDREHGYEQYF
>.|TRBJ1-2|TRBV28
CASSSPTGLNYGYTF
>.|TRBJ1-1|TRBV7-3
CASSYRVGDEAFF
>.|TRBJ1-2|TRBV6-6
CASSSDGNYGYTF
>.|TRBJ1-3|TRBV18
CASSPQGGLNSGNTIYF
>.|TRBJ2-4|TRBV5-4
CASSPRQGGQNIQYF
>.|TRBJ1-1|TRBV10-3
CAISRGQGDTEAFF
>.|TRBJ2-6|TRBV5-8
CASSAPPYGGANVLTF
>.|TRBJ2-7|TRBV25-1
CATQDSRSSSYEQYF
>.|TRBJ2-1|TRBV10-1
CARDRDRGYNEQFF
>.|TRBJ1-1|TRBV6-1
CASSISGGLTEAFF
>.|TRBJ1-5|TRBV30
CAWSVYGTADQPQHF
>.|TRBJ2-6|TRBV5-1
CASSLRDRGMFGANVLTF
>many|TRBJ2-7|TRBV19
CASSIEGQKYEQYF
>.|TRBJ1-1|TRBV4-1
CASSQVPTEAFF
>.|TRBJ2-3|TRBV7-3
CASSRAGMPDTQYF
>.|TRBJ2-7|TRBV19
CASSIDFSRPYYEQYF
>.|TRBJ1-2|TRBV6-1
CASSESVYYGYTF
>.|TRBJ2-1|TRBV7-6
CASSLVELPGEQFF
>.|TRBJ2-7|TRBV6-1
CASTSGVPYEQYF
>.|TRBJ1-1|TRBV18
CASSFNRDTEAFF
>.|TRBJ1-1|TRBV6-1
CASSEVAGVKAFF
>.|TRBJ2-5|TRBV9
CASSSHSGGAQETQYF
>.|TRBJ2-1|TRBV5-4
CASSYGLEQFF
>.|TRBJ1-1|TRBV5-1
CASSWAGKAEAFF
>.|TRBJ1-1|TRBV28
CASRPTKTEAFF
>.|TRBJ1-5|TRBV11-1
CASSLQSNQPQHF
>.|TRBJ1-3|TRBV6-5
CASSEGFSGNTIYF
>.|TRBJ1-1|TRBV7-6
CASSPWGGEAFF
>few|TRBJ1-1|TRBV7-9
CASSPGSGVSTEAFF
>.|TRBJ2-2|TRBV28
CASSPPSGGVTGELFF
>.|TRBJ1-6|TRBV6-6
CASSGQGAGSPLHF
>.|TRBJ2-3|TRBV28
CASSTLAGGRVDTQYF
>.|TRBJ1-6|TRBV9
CASSVIDINSPLHF
>.|TRBJ2-1|TRBV18
CASSPPGTSDGYNEQFF
>.|TRBJ1-2|TRBV9
CASSATGKNYGYTF
>.|TRBJ2-3|TRBV19
CASSIGQRSTDTQYF
>few|TRBJ1-6|TRBV4-2
CASSQAGGAVSPLHF
>.|TRBJ2-1|TRBV30
CALPPSGRYNEQFF
>.|TRBJ2-6|TRBV28
CASSLSAGISGANVLTF
>.|TRBJ1-6|TRBV5-1
CASSAGQPGPSSYNSPLHF
>.|TRBJ2-6|TRBV9
CASSVDHGLSGANVLTF
>.|TRBJ1-5|TRBV4-1
CASSQRQGSDQPQHF
>.|TRBJ2-7|TRBV4-1
CASSGLVEQYF
>.|TRBJ1-1|TRBV7-3
CASSLSGENTEAFF
>.|TRBJ2-5|TRBV7-3
CASSSAGQGETQYF
>.|TRBJ1-2|TRBV5-5
CASSFTGGGSYGYTF
>.|TRBJ1-2|TRBV9
CASSPRGAQGPRGNYGYTF
>once|TRBJ2-3|TRBV30
CACQGYGPDTQYF
>.|TRBJ1-1|TRBV2
CASSERAGVNTEAFF
>.|TRBJ1-1|TRBV6-5
CASSYSTGWDTEAFF
>.|TRBJ2-7|TRBV27
CASSPGQGYEQYF
>.|TRBJ1-1|TRBV19
CASTPVEVNTEAFF
>.|TRBJ1-6|TRBV19
CASSKAVYNSPLHF
>.|TRBJ2-5|TRBV5-1
CASSFQGAQETQYF
>.|TRBJ1-2|TRBV19
CASSTLNYGYTF
>.|TRBJ2-5|TRBV28
CASKTIGEGIETQYF